The text below deals with one T cell receptor beta chain. CDR1 is MDHEN and CDR2 is SYDVKM in the germline V gene. This CDR3 has 17 residues. V was shortened by 6 bases and J by 4 bases, with 21 bases between the two germline ends. Only in-frame clones appear in the TCRdb table, and some are missing; sequencing was by immunoSEQ multiplex PCR. The repertoire holds 25,000 to 30,000 clones, with roughly 80% as singletons. These data are taken from a study of sequential checkpoint blockade in melanoma. Study summary: Maintenance nivolumab came after either treatment sequence.

As to treatment: randomized to nivolumab then ipilimumab (arm A) or the reverse (arm B). Patients had received no earlier DNA-damaging chemotherapy. The receptor's source is a human donor with melanoma. The rearrangement links TRBV28 to TRBJ1-4, with D uncertain. The starting material was CD8+ T cells sorted from blood (inferred from file names), obtained from a patient given nivolumab and ipilimumab in sequence. The CDR3 protein is CASSQIHGVGLNEKLFF. The CDR3, as DNA: TGTGCCAGCAGCCAGATTCATGGGGTCGGACTTAATGAAAAACTGTTTTTT.